Each of the 12 T cell receptor beta chains below was sequenced from the same sample in a study of T cell repertoires in cytomegalovirus infection. TCRdb passed the reads through MiXCR, listing each CDR3 protein once. This table holds 140,000 to 150,000 distinct CDR3 sequences, approximately 30% found once. No antigen has been assigned to these receptors. The sequences come from CD8+ T cells from cultured PBMCs, collected from culture after CMV antigen stimulation. The receptors here all came from a human donor in good health (CMV status not recorded). Some clones in this sample may be carry-over from other donors' samples.

This chain uses TRBV6-4 with TRBJ1-2; weak D call: TRBD1 (5 bases). Trimming took off 3 bases at V and 4 bases at J, with 15 bases between the two ends. CDR1 is MRHNA, CDR2 SNTAGT, per germline. The CDR3 has 15 residues. The DNA for the CDR3 is TGTGCCAGCAGTGAGGGTGGGGCTGGCGTCTATGGCTACACCTTC. Its protein product is CASSEGGAGVYGYTF.

This clonotype was counted between two and nine times. This chain links TRBV10-2 with TRBJ2-2; 8 nucleotides align to TRBD1. This CDR3 region has 14 residues. Germline CDR1 reads WSHSY; CDR2 reads SAAADI. After removal of 10 bases from V and 5 bases from J, the junction contained 9 bases not matched to a gene. The CDR3 bases are TGCGCCACCCAGGGGGACAGGACGACCGGGGAGCTGTTTTTT. Its protein is CATQGDRTTGELFF.

This clonotype was observed a handful of times. The chain employs TRBV6-2 or TRBV6-3 and TRBJ2-5, with unresolved D. Trimming removed 6 bases from V and 4 bases from J, with 21 bases in between. The length of the CDR3 is 16 residues. From germline, CDR1 is MNHEY and CDR2 SVGEGT. CDR3 protein: CASRDLGSGSRETQYF. The CDR3 DNA reads as TGTGCCAGCAGGGATTTAGGGTCCGGGTCCAGAGAGACCCAGTACTTC.

In the case of this clonotype: At one boundary the junction diverges from the germline segment, which might be a read error. This chain connects TRBV7-6 to TRBJ2-7; TRBD2 matches 11 bases. Germline-derived CDR1 and CDR2 are SGHVS and FNYEAQ. The CDR3 is 15 residues long. The CDR3 region is CASSYGLAGSYEEYF. Here the CDR3 DNA reads TGTGCCAGCAGCTACGGACTAGCGGGCTCCTACGAGGAGTACTTC.

This chain connects TRBV29-1 to TRBJ1-2, with D maybe TRBD1 (5 bases). In germline, CDR1 is SQVTM, CDR2 ANQGSEA. The ends were cut back, 1 base at V and 8 bases at J, with 14 bases in the middle. This CDR3 comprises 13 residues. The CDR3 DNA reads as TGCAGCGTTGAAGGGTGGTTCGGGGACGGCTACACCTTC. Translated, it gives CSVEGWFGDGYTF.

This sequence joins TRBV27 and TRBJ1-2; TRBD1 might be the D (5 bases). Germline assignment: CDR1 MNHEY and CDR2 SMNVEV (reference sequence). Trimming left V 0 bases short and J 6 bases short, with 17 bases between. This CDR3 is built from 16 residues. DNA of the CDR3: TGTGCCAGCAGTTTATCGTTTCACCCAGGGTACGATGGCTACACCTTC. Translation gives CASSLSFHPGYDGYTF.

This chain connects TRBV28 to TRBJ1-1, with D maybe TRBD1 (5 bases). There are 13 residues in the CDR3. Germline V gene lookup returns CDR1 MDHEN and CDR2 SYDVKM. Trimming pared 5 bases from V and 4 bases from J, leaving 11 bases between. As DNA, the CDR3 is TGTGCCAGCAGTGCAGGGATACTCACTGAAGCTTTCTTT. Translating gives CASSAGILTEAFF.

This clonotype was seen repeatedly, ten times or more. The rearrangement uses TRBV5-4 and TRBJ2-3; 11 bases are shared with TRBD2. The CDR3 consists of 16 residues. V lost 4 bases, J lost 2 bases, and 6 bases stayed unmatched. Germline CDR1 is SGHNT and CDR2 is YYREEE (reference sequence). The CDR3, as DNA: TGTGCCAGCAGCCCAACTAGCGGGGGTTCCACAGATACGCAGTATTTT. It yields the protein CASSPTSGGSTDTQYF. The variable domain in full, with the rest retrieved from reference TRBV5-4 and TRBJ2-3, is ETGVTQSPTHLIKTRGQQVTLRCSSQSGHNTVSWYQQALGQGPQFIFQYYREEENGRGNFPPRFSGLQFPNYSSELNVNALELDDSALYLCASSPTSGGSTDTQYFGPGTRLTVL.

V usage is TRBV29-1 and J usage is TRBJ2-3, with a possible D match to TRBD1 (6 bases). The V and J ends lost 0 bases and 6 bases respectively, with 22 bases between them. Germline values: CDR1 SQVTM, CDR2 ANQGSEA. The CDR3 is made up of 17 amino acids. CDR3 region: CSVEDWSQGSGVDTQYF. CDR3 nucleotide sequence: TGCAGCGTTGAAGATTGGTCACAGGGAAGTGGTGTGGATACGCAGTATTTT.

This chain uses TRBV6-1 with TRBJ2-1; D gene ambiguous. Germline V CDR1 and CDR2: MNHNS, SASEGT. Trimming left V 1 base short and J 5 bases short, with 21 bases between. The CDR3 runs 18 residues. CDR3 nucleotide sequence: TGTGCCAGCAGTGAAGTAAGCCCGCTGCTGCGAGGCGACAATGAGCAGTTCTTC. Residues: CASSEVSPLLRGDNEQFF.

The rearrangement uses TRBV2 and TRBJ1-5; D remains unclear. The CDR3 spans 12 residues. Per germline, CDR1 SNHLY and CDR2 FYNNEI. Trimming removed 5 bases from V and 5 bases from J, with 7 bases in between. CDR3 region: CASSLPYQPQHF. CDR3 DNA sequence: TGTGCCAGCAGTCTTCCCTATCAGCCCCAGCATTTT.

The genes are TRBV12-3 or TRBV12-4 and TRBJ2-1; D is uncertain. The CDR3 runs to 13 residues. V was cut by 0 bases and J by 7 bases, with 7 bases left in between. CDR3 nucleotide sequence: TGTGCCAGCAGTTTAGCTACTCCAAATGAGCAGTTCTTC. Its translation: CASSLATPNEQFF.